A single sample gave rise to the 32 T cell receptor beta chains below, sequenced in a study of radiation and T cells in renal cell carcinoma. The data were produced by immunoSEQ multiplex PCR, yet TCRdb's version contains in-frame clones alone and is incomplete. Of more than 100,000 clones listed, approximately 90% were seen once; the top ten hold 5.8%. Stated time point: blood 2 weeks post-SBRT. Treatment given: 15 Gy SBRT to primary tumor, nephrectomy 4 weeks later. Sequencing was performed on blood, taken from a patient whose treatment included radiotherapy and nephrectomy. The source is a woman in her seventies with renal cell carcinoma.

This CDR3 is CAIRLQTGSGNTIYF. CDR3 DNA: TGTGCCATCAGATTGCAGACAGGCTCTGGAAACACCATATATTTT. The gene calls are TRBV10-3 and TRBJ1-3, with D maybe TRBD1 (6 bases). V was cut by 6 bases and J by 0 bases, with 12 bases left in between. Germline CDR1 reads ENHRY; CDR2 reads SYGVKD. The CDR3 is 15 amino acids.

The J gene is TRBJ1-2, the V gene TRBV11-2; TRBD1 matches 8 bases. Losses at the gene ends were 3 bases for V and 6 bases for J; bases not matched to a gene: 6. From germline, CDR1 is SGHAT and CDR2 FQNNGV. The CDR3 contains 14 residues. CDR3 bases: TGTGCCAGCAGCTTCCAGGGGGCAGCTGATGGCTACACCTTC. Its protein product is CASSFQGAADGYTF.

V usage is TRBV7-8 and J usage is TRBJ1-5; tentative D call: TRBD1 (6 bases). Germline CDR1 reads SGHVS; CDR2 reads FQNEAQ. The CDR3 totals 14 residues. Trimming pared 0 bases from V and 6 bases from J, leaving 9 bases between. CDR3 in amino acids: CASSLAEGGQPQHF. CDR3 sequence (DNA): TGTGCCAGCAGCTTAGCTGAAGGGGGTCAGCCCCAGCATTTT. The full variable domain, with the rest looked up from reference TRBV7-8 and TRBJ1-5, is GAGVSQSPRYKVAKRGQDVALRCDPISGHVSLFWYQQALGQGPEFLTYFQNEAQLDKSGLPSDRFFAERPEGSVSTLKIQRTQQEDSAVYLCASSLAEGGQPQHFGDGTRLSIL.

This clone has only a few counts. CDR3 DNA sequence: TGTGCCAGCTCCGGCAGGTCGATCCTCAATCAGCCCCAGCATTTT. Translated, it gives CASSGRSILNQPQHF. The chain links TRBV6-1 to TRBJ1-5; D not resolved. V lost 8 bases to trimming and J lost 3 bases, with 17 bases between them. The CDR3 length is 15 residues. Germline assignment: CDR1 MNHNS and CDR2 SASEGT.

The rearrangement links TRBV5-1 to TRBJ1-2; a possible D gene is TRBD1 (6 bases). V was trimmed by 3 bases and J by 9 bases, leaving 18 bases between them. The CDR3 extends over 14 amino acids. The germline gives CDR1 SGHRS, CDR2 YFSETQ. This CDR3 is CASSSTGQQISYTF. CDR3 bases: TGCGCCAGCAGCTCGACAGGCCAGCAGATAAGCTACACCTTC. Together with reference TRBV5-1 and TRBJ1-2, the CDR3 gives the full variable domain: KAGVTQTPRYLIKTRGQQVTLSCSPISGHRSVSWYQQTPGQGLQFLFEYFSETQRNKGNFPGRFSGRQFSNSRSEMNVSTLELGDSALYLCASSSTGQQISYTFGSGTRLTVV.

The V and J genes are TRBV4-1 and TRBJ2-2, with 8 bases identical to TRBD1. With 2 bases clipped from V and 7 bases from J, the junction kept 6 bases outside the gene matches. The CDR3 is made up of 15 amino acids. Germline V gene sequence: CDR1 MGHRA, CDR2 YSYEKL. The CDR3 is CASSQPQGADGELFF. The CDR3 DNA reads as TGCGCCAGCAGCCAACCCCAGGGGGCAGACGGGGAGCTGTTTTTT.

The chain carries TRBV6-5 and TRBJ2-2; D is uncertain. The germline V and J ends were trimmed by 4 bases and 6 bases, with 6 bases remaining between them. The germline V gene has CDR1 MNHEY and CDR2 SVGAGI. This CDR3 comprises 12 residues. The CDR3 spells CASSSPAGELFF. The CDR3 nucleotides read TGTGCCAGCAGTTCCCCGGCCGGGGAGCTGTTTTTT.

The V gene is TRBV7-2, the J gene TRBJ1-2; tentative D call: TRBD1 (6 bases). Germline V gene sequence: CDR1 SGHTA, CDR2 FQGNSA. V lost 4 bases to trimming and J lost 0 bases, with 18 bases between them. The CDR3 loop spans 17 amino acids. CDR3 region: CASSSKRQDLANYGYTF. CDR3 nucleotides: TGTGCCAGCAGCTCCAAGAGACAGGACTTAGCTAACTATGGCTACACCTTC.

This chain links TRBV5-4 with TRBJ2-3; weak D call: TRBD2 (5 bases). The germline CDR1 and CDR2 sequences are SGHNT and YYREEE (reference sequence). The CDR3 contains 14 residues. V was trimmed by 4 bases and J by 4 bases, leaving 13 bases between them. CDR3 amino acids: CASSLLVEADTQYF. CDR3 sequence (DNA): TGTGCCAGCAGCCTCCTTGTGGAGGCAGATACGCAGTATTTT.

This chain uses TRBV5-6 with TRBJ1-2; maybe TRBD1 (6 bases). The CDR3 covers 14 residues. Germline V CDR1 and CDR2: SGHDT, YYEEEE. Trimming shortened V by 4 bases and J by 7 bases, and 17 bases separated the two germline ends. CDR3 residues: CASSTPRQAAGYTF. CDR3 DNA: TGTGCCAGCAGCACCCCTAGACAGGCCGCTGGCTACACCTTC.

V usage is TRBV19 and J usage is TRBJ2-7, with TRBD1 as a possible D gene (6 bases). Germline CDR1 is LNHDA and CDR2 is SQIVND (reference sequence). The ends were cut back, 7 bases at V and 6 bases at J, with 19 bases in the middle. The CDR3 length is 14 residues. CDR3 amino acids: CASTPTNRDGEQYF. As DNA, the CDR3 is TGTGCCAGTACCCCGACCAACAGGGACGGCGAGCAGTACTTC.

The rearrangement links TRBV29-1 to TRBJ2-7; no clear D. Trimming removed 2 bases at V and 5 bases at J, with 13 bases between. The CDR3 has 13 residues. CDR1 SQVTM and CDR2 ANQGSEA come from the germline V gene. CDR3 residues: CSVESPRGDEQYF. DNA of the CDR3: TGCAGCGTTGAATCCCCCCGTGGGGACGAGCAGTACTTC.

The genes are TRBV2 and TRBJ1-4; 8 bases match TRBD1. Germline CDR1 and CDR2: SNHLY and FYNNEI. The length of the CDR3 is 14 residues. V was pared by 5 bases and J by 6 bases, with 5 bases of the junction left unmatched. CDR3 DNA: TGTGCCAGCAGTTACAGGGGGATATATGAAAAACTGTTTTTT. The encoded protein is CASSYRGIYEKLFF.

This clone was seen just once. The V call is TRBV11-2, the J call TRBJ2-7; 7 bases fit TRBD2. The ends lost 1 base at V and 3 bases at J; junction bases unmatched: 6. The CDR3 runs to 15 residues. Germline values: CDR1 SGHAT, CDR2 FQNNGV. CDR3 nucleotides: TGTGCCAGCAGCTTAGCCAGCGGGACGTACTACGAGCAGTACTTC. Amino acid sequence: CASSLASGTYYEQYF.

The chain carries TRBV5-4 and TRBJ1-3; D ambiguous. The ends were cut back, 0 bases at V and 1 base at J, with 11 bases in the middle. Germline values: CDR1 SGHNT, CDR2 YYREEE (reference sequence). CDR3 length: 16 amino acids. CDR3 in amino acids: CASSLAGVESGNTIYF. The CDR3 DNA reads TGTGCCAGCAGCTTGGCAGGAGTAGAATCTGGAAACACCATATATTTT.

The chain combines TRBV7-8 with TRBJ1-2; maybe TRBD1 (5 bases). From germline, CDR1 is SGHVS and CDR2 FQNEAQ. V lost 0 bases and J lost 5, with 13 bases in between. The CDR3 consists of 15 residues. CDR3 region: CASSLADTPRYGYTF. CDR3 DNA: TGTGCCAGCAGCTTAGCGGACACCCCTAGGTATGGCTACACCTTC.

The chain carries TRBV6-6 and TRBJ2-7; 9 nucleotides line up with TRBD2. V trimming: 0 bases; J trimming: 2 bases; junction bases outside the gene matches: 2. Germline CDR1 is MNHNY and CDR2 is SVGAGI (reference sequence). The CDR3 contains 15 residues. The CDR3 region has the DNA TGTGCCAGCAGTTACTCCCCTAGCGGGACCTACGAGCAGTACTTC. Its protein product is CASSYSPSGTYEQYF.

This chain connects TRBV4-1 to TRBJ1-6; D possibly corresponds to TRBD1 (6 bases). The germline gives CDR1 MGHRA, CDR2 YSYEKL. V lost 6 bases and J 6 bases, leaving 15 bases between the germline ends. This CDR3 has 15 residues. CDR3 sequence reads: CASSIRGGGNSPLHF. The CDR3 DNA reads TGCGCCAGCAGTATCAGAGGGGGGGGTAATTCACCCCTCCACTTT.

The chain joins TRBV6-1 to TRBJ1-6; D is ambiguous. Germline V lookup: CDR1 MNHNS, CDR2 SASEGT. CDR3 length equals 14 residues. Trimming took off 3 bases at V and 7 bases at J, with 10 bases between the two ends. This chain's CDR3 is CASSEGRVNSPLHF. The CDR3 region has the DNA TGTGCCAGCAGTGAGGGTAGGGTCAATTCACCCCTCCACTTT.

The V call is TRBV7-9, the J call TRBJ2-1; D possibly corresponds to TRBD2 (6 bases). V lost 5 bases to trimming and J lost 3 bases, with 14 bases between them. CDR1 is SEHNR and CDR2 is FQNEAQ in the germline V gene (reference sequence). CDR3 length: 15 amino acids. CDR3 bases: TGTGCCAGCAGCCGCACGGGACTTTACTACAATGAGCAGTTCTTC. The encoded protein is CASSRTGLYYNEQFF.

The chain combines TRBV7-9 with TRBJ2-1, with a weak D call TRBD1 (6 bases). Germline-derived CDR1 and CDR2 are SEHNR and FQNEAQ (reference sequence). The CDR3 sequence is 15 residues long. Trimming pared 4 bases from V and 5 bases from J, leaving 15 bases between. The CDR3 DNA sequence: TGTGCCAGCAGCTACGAGGGACAAGGGAACAATGAGCAGTTCTTC. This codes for CASSYEGQGNNEQFF.

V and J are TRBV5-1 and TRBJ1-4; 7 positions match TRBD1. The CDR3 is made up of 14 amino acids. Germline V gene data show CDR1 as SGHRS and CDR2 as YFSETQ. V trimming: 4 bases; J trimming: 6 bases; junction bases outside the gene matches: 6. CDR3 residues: CASSLQGQDEKLFF. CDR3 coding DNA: TGCGCCAGCAGCCTACAAGGACAGGATGAAAAACTGTTTTTT.

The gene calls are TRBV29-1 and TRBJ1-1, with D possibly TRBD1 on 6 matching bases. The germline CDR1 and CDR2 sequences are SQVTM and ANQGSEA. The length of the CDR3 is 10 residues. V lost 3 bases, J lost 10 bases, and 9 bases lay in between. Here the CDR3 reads CSVENRVAFF. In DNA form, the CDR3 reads TGCAGCGTTGAGAACAGGGTAGCTTTCTTT.

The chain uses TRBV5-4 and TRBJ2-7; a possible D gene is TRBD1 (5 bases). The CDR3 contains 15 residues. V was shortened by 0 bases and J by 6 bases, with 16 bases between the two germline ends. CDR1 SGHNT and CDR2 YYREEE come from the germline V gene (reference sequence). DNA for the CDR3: TGTGCCAGCAGCTTGGTGGGGCAGGGTCTAATCGAGCAGTACTTC. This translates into CASSLVGQGLIEQYF.

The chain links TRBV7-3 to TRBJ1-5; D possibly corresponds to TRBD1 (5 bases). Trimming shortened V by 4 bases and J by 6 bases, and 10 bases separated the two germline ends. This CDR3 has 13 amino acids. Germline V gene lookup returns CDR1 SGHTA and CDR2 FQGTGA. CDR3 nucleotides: TGTGCCAGCAGCTCCTACGGGGGTCAGCCCCAGCATTTT. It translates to CASSSYGGQPQHF.

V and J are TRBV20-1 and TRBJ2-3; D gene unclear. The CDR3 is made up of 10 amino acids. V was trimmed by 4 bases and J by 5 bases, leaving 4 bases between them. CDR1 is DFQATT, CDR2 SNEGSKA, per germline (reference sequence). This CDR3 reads CSATRDTQYF. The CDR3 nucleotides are TGCAGTGCTACGCGAGATACGCAGTATTTT.

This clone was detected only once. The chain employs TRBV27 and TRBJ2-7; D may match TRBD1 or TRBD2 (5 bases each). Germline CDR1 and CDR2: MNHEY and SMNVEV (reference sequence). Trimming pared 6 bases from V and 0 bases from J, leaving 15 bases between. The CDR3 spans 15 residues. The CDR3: CASRKGRVPSYEQYF. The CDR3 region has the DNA TGTGCCAGCAGAAAGGGACGGGTCCCCTCCTACGAGCAGTACTTC.

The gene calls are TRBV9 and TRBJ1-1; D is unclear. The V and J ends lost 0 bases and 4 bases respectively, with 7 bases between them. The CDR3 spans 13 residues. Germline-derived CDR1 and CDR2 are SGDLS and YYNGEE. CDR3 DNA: TGTGCCAGCAGCGTAGTGAGTAGCACTGAAGCTTTCTTT. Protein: CASSVVSSTEAFF.

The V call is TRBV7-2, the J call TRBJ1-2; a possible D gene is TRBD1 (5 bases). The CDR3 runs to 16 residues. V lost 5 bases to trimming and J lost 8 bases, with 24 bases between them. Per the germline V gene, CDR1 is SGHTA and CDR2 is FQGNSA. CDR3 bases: TGTGCCAGCAGCCTCCCCAGCACCGGGACCAGCGGCGGCTACACCTTC. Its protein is CASSLPSTGTSGGYTF. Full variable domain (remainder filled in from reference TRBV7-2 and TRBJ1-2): GAGVSQSPSNKVTEKGKDVELRCDPISGHTALYWYRQSLGQGLEFLIYFQGNSAPDKSGLPSDRFSAERTGGSVSTLTIQRTQQEDSAVYLCASSLPSTGTSGGYTFGSGTRLTVV.

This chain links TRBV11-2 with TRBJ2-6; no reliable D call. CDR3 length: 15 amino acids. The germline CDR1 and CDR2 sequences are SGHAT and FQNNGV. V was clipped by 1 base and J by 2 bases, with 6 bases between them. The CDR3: CASSLVRAGANVLTF. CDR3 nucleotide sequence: TGTGCCAGCAGCTTAGTAAGGGCTGGGGCCAACGTCCTGACTTTC.

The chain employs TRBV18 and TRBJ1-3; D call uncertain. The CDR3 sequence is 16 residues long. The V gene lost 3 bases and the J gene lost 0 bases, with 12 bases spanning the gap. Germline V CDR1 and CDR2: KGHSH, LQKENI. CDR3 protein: CASSPPKSISGNTIYF. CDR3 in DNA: TGTGCCAGCTCACCTCCGAAGTCCATCTCTGGAAACACCATATATTTT.

CDR3 loop: CASSVSVNSGNTIYF. The CDR3, as DNA: TGTGCCAGCAGTGTGTCCGTCAACTCTGGAAACACCATATATTTT. The chain employs TRBV6-1 and TRBJ1-3; D not certain. This CDR3 contains 15 residues. V lost 4 bases to trimming and J lost 0 bases, with 10 bases between them. Germline V gene data show CDR1 as MNHNS and CDR2 as SASEGT.